The TCR beta chain under discussion was sequenced for a study of T cells in Graves' hyperthyroidism and ophthalmopathy. Overall study context: Peripheral blood samples were taken at initial diagnosis, prior to any treatment. Whole-study findings and limits: Progression to ophthalmopathy was predicted a median of about 6.6 months early.

The J segment lost 3 bases and the V segment lost 3 bases, leaving 1 base of the junction unmatched. This CDR3 is 13 amino acids long. Per germline, CDR1 KGHSH and CDR2 LQKENI. Authors of the study amplified TCR beta CDR3 regions from RNA transcripts. The TCR CDR3 first-round RT-PCR relied on the HTBI primer set. One entry per CDR3 protein results from TCRdb running MiXCR on the multiplex PCR reads. Altogether roughly 650,000 distinct CDR3 sequences are present, approximately 15% being singletons, with the ten largest covering roughly 3.5%. This clonotype was observed at least ten times. Its antigen is not known. The source of the PBMCs was approximately 9.5 ml of fresh peripheral blood.

The sequenced sample was blood. The genes are TRBV18 and TRBJ1-1; 7 positions agree with TRBD1. This clonotype was obtained from a woman aged 40 to 49 with Graves' ophthalmopathy. The CDR3 coding sequence is TGTGCCAGCTCACCTCAGGGGGACACTGAAGCTTTCTTT. This codes for CASSPQGDTEAFF.